The 13 T cell receptor beta chains below come from one sample, sequenced in a study (dated by TCRdb to between 2015 and 2016). The protocol used for the library was 5' RACE. The sequencer was an Illumina MiSeq. The public reads were reanalyzed by TCRdb: fastp trimming at Q25, MiXCR alignment, in-frame beta chains only. CDR3 protein sequences are deduplicated, and each keeps its most common genes and DNA. This sample has 40,000 to 65,000 distinct CDR3 sequences in its table, and over 20% of those were observed once. The ten most abundant clones make up 3.2% of the sample. Sequenced input: tumor-infiltrating naive CD4+ T cells sorted from the breast tumor. This specimen's cell subset or site label, per the study, means: naive CD4+ T cells, CD4+CD45RA+CD25-. These receptors were obtained from a female donor with breast cancer.

A note on this clonotype: An end of the junction differs from the germline gene, which may be a read error. The gene calls are TRBV7-9 and TRBJ1-1, with D unclear. The germline CDR1 and CDR2 sequences are SEHNR and FQNEAQ (reference sequence). The CDR3 is 14 amino acids. CDR3 protein: CASSLYKGDAEASF. CDR3 nucleotides: TGTGCCAGCAGCTTATATAAGGGCGACGCTGAAGCTTCCTTT. The full variable domain, completed using reference TRBV7-9 and TRBJ1-1, is DTGVSQNPRHKITKRGQNVTFRCDPISEHNRLYWYRQTLGQGPEFLTYFQNEAQLEKSRLLSDRFSAERPKGSFSTLEIQRTEQGDSAMYLCASSLYKGDAEASFGQGTRLTVV.

The chain is built from TRBV12-3 or TRBV12-4 and TRBJ1-1; 7 nucleotides match TRBD1. The ends lost 4 bases at V and 4 bases at J; junction bases unmatched: 12. The CDR3 spans 16 residues. For the CDR3, the DNA is TGTGCCAGCAGTTACAGGGACAGCCCGCTGAGCACTGAAGCTTTCTTT. Its translation is CASSYRDSPLSTEAFF.

At least ten counts were recorded for this clonotype. The chain links TRBV7-9 to TRBJ2-1, with 9 bases fitting TRBD1. Losses at the gene ends were 5 bases for V and 4 bases for J; bases not matched to a gene: 6. CDR1 SEHNR and CDR2 FQNEAQ come from the germline V gene (reference sequence). This CDR3 contains 15 residues. As DNA, the CDR3 is TGTGCCAGCAGCCACCGGGACAGGGTGTACAATGAGCAGTTCTTC. Translation gives CASSHRDRVYNEQFF.

V and J are TRBV7-2 and TRBJ1-1; D unresolved. Trimming shortened V by 0 bases and J by 4 bases, and 12 bases separated the two germline ends. The CDR3 spans 15 residues. Germline V gene sequence: CDR1 SGHTA, CDR2 FQGNSA. The CDR3 nucleotides are TGTGCCAGCAGCTTAGCGATGCGGCGCGGCACTGAAGCTTTCTTT. Translated, it gives CASSLAMRRGTEAFF. The variable domain in full, completed from reference TRBV7-2 and TRBJ1-1, reads GAGVSQSPSNKVTEKGKDVELRCDPISGHTALYWYRQSLGQGLEFLIYFQGNSAPDKSGLPSDRFSAERTGGSVSTLTIQRTQQEDSAVYLCASSLAMRRGTEAFFGQGTRLTVV.

The sample holds one count of this clonotype. The chain is built from TRBV20-1 and TRBJ2-3; maybe TRBD2 (5 bases). From germline, CDR1 is DFQATT and CDR2 SNEGSKA (reference sequence). The CDR3 consists of 15 residues. Trimming pared 5 bases from V and 4 bases from J, leaving 19 bases between. The chain's CDR3 is CSADGIPSDPDTQYF. The CDR3 DNA sequence: TGCAGTGCTGACGGGATCCCATCAGATCCAGATACGCAGTATTTT.

The chain recombines TRBV6-5 with TRBJ1-2; no clear D gene. In germline, CDR1 is MNHEY, CDR2 SVGAGI. V lost 0 bases and J 4 bases, leaving 3 bases between the germline ends. CDR3 length: 12 amino acids. The CDR3 bases are TGTGCCAGCAGTTACTCTGGCTATGGCTACACCTTC. Translated: CASSYSGYGYTF.

The chain carries TRBV6-6 and TRBJ1-2; perhaps TRBD1 as D (5 bases). V was clipped by 6 bases and J by 0 bases, with 20 bases between them. CDR3 length equals 17 residues. The germline V gene has CDR1 MNHNY and CDR2 SVGAGI (reference sequence). The CDR3 DNA sequence: TGTGCCAGCAGGCCCTCCGGGGCCTTAAAGACTAACTATGGCTACACCTTC. Encoded protein: CASRPSGALKTNYGYTF.

Note on this clonotype: One base away lies a much larger clone, so this may be a sequencing read error. The V and J genes are TRBV6-5 and TRBJ2-4; D not resolved. Germline V gene lookup returns CDR1 MNHEY and CDR2 SVGAGI. V dropped 6 bases and J dropped 0 bases, with 12 bases sitting between them. The CDR3 has 15 residues. CDR3 amino acids: CASSFVPLAKNIQYF. The CDR3 region has the DNA TGTGCCAGCAGCTTCGTCCCACTAGCCAAAAACATTCAGTACTTC.

The V and J genes are TRBV24-1 and TRBJ1-2; D not certain. V lost 8 bases, J lost 7 bases, and 7 bases lay in between. This CDR3 contains 10 residues. Germline CDR1 reads KGHDR; CDR2 reads SFDVKD. CDR3 sequence reads: CATTLRGYTF. The CDR3, as DNA: TGTGCCACCACCTTACGTGGCTACACCTTC.

This chain uses TRBV12-3 or TRBV12-4 with TRBJ2-7; D perhaps matches TRBD2 (6 bases). V was cut by 7 bases and J by 2 bases, with 18 bases left in between. The CDR3 loop spans 15 amino acids. The CDR3 here is CASTLGRRGTYEQYF. The CDR3 nucleotides read TGTGCCAGCACCTTGGGTCGGCGGGGCACCTACGAGCAGTACTTC.

The chain recombines TRBV5-1 with TRBJ2-2; 11 nucleotides match TRBD2. The trim removed 4 bases at V and 6 bases at J, leaving 8 bases unmatched. The CDR3 length is 16 residues. Germline V gene lookup returns CDR1 SGHRS and CDR2 YFSETQ. CDR3 protein: CASSLLAGARAGELFF. The CDR3 bases are TGCGCCAGCAGCCTACTAGCGGGAGCAAGGGCCGGGGAGCTGTTTTTT.

The V gene is TRBV12-3 or TRBV12-4, the J gene TRBJ2-2, with TRBD1 matching 9 bases. V lost 5 bases and J lost 2; bases outside the gene matches: 9. This CDR3 comprises 17 residues. For the CDR3, the DNA is TGTGCCAGCAGTCCATGGACAGGGGCTATTAACACCGGGGAGCTGTTTTTT. Translation gives CASSPWTGAINTGELFF.

J is TRBJ2-3 and V is TRBV2; 12 bases fit TRBD2. V dropped 6 bases and J dropped 6; count of bases not matched to a gene: 1. Per the germline V gene, CDR1 is SNHLY and CDR2 is FYNNEI. The CDR3 is made up of 13 amino acids. The CDR3 DNA follows: TGTGCCAGCAGGGGGACTAGCGGGGATACGCAGTATTTT. This translates into CASRGTSGDTQYF.